The entry below describes one T cell receptor beta chain. The target antigen is unknown. The data were obtained in a study of long-term antiretroviral therapy in people with HIV. In the study overall: When the earliest samples were collected, ART was typically delayed until CD4 counts fell.

With 5 bases removed from V and 1 base from J, the gap between germline ends came to 11 bases. This CDR3 region has 14 residues. Germline-derived CDR1 and CDR2 are SNHLY and FYNNEI. Participants with HIV, all of them, were treated in the United States. A v3.0 immunoSEQ assay was performed at survey level. Data came from immunoSEQ multiplex PCR; TCRdb stores just in-frame clones and leaves some out. The data hold 25,000 to 30,000 clones, with around three quarters observed a single time. Notes on the study in general: Viral resistance, ART adherence and therapy changes all lacked available data. Pre-ART expanded clones dominated the repertoire at every time point.

This receptor was identified in a man in his thirties or forties with HIV. The chain carries TRBV2 and TRBJ1-1, with D unresolved. The sequenced sample was unsorted PBMCs, obtained 2.1 years after starting antiretroviral therapy. The CDR3 coding sequence is TGTGCCAGCAGTCTTACACGAGGGAACACTGAAGCTTTCTTT. It specifies CASSLTRGNTEAFF.